This T cell receptor (beta chain) emerged from a study of OX40 agonist ivuxolimab in advanced cancers. Describing the broader study: Ivuxolimab was a fully human IgG2 agonistic monoclonal antibody targeting the costimulatory receptor OX40 (CD134). Intravenous ivuxolimab was administered to patients every 2 weeks at six dose levels: 0.01, 0.1, 0.3, 1.5, 3 and 10 mg/kg. The dose-escalation cohort was roughly 83% male with a mean age of roughly 62 years, ranging from about 23 to 85. The paper covers the monotherapy dose-escalation part of the phase I ivuxolimab trial, which included N ≈ 54 patients. Of the roughly 51 dose-escalation patients, hepatocellular carcinoma was present in approximately 20, melanoma in around 15, renal cell carcinoma in 9 and head and neck cancer in 9. The point of sequencing TCRbeta in the periphery was to test whether ivuxolimab changed TCR sequence diversity and drove clonal T-cell expansion. Patients were allowed to have had prior anti-PD-1, anti-PD-L1 or anti-CTLA-4 therapy, and approximately 40% of the dose-escalation patients had been treated with checkpoint inhibitors. Partial responses occurred in three dose-escalation patients, of whom one had hepatocellular carcinoma and two had cutaneous melanoma. What the study reported, not specific to this receptor: The antigen specificity of the clonally expanded peripheral T cells was not determined. On average, CD8+ T cells showed more expanded clones than CD4+ T cells after ivuxolimab. At doses of 0.1 to 3.0 mg/kg, clonal expansion of both CD4+ and CD8+ blood T cells was observed from baseline to week 6. Low levels of normalized T-cell clonal expansion were also seen in some patients who did not respond. In the 0.1-3.0 mg/kg groups, partial responders had among the lowest normalized peripheral clonal expansion, particularly in CD8+ T cells.

The trial excluded patients who had a history of autoimmune disease or who were on systemic immunosuppression. Peripheral blood for TCR sequencing was collected from all dose cohorts at baseline, on cycle 4 day 1, and on cycle 7 day 1. Samples were obtained from an open-label, multicenter, first-in-human phase I dose-escalation trial of ivuxolimab. Adults with locally advanced or metastatic head and neck squamous cell, hepatocellular, melanoma or renal cell carcinoma were enrolled in the trial. CD4+ and CD8+ T cells were sorted separately from peripheral blood before TCR sequencing. This clone was counted a single time. What this receptor recognizes is not known. The sample holds no much larger clone one base away, and base qualities are not on file. For sequencing of the TCRbeta CDR3 region, genomic DNA was extracted from the sorted cells. The immunoSEQ Assay was used for sequencing of TCRbeta CDR3 regions. What TCRdb holds here is the immuneACCESS table cut down to in-frame rearrangements. Part of the clones is not present; checked against another copy, under half of the missing clones reflect an unresolved V gene, and the others are unexplained. The sample has about 99,000 clones on record, approximately 95% of them singletons. Around 2.2% of the sample lies in the top ten.

This receptor was taken from an adult with an advanced solid tumor such as melanoma, head and neck, liver or kidney cancer. The source was CD4+ or CD8+ T cells sorted from blood, collected in a trial of the OX40 agonist ivuxolimab.

The encoded CDR3 is CASSQAPSLAGGTATQYF. The sequenced DNA: TGCGCCAGCAGCCAAGCCCCCTCCCTAGCGGGGGGGACGGCTACGCAGTATTTT. The chain joins TRBV4-3 to TRBJ2-3; TRBD2 lines up with 12 middle nucleotides. The germline V gene gives CDR1 as LGHNA and CDR2 as YSLEER. Germline trimming: 1 base from V, 8 bases from J; junction bases outside gene matches: 13. Taken from cysteine to phenylalanine, the CDR3 has 18 residues. Only the CDR3 DNA is retained, 54 bases long and in frame from the first base.